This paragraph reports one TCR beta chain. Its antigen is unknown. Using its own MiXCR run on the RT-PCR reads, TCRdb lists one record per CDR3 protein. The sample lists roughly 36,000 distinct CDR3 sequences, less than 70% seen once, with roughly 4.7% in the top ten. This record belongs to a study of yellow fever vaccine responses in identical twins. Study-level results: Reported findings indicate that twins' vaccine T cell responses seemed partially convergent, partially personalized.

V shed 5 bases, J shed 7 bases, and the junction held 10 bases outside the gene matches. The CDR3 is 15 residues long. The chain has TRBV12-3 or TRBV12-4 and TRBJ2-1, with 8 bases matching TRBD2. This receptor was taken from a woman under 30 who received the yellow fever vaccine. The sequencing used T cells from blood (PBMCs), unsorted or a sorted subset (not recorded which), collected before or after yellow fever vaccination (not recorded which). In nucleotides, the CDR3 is TGTGCCAGCAGTCGGGAGGGGGACACACGGAATGAGCAGTTCTTC. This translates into CASSREGDTRNEQFF.